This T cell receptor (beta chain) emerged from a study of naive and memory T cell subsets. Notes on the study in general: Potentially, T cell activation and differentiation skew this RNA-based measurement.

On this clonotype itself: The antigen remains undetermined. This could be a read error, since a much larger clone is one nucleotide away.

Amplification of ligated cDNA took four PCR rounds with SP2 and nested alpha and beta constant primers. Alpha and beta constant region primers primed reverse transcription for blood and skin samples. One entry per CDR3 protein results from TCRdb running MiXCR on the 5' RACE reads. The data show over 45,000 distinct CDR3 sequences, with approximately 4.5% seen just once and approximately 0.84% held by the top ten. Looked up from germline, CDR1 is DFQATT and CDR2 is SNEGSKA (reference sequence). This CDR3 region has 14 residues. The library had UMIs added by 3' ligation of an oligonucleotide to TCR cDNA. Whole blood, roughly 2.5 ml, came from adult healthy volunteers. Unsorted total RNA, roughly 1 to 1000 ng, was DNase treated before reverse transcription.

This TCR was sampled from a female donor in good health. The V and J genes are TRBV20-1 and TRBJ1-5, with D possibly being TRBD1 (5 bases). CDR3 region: CSARGGPSKQPQHF. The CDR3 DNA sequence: TGCAGTGCTAGGGGGGGACCTAGCAAGCAGCCCCAGCATTTT.